The clone carrying this T cell receptor (beta chain) appeared many times. Its antigen remains unknown. Authors of the study amplified TCR beta CDR3 regions from RNA transcripts. A first-round RT-PCR of the TCR CDR3 used the HTBI primer set. TCRdb recomputed calls from the multiplex PCR reads with MiXCR, one row per CDR3 protein. The data show 500,000 to 650,000 distinct CDR3 sequences, 15% to 20% seen once. This sample was taken from a study of T cells in Graves' hyperthyroidism and ophthalmopathy. Study context: Specimen type is peripheral blood, collected at initial diagnosis prior to any treatment. Overall study findings and caveats: Within blood appeared most thyroid clonotypes that had expanded above 0.001. Before onset, by a median of approximately 6.8 months, the model predicted ophthalmopathy.

The CDR3 contains 16 residues. Trimming stripped 3 bases from V and 0 bases from J, with 14 bases between. Isolation of PBMCs was performed on around 10 ml fresh peripheral blood. Source material: blood. The source of this sequence is a man in his forties with Graves' ophthalmopathy. The chain uses TRBV12-3 or TRBV12-4 and TRBJ2-5; D possibly corresponds to TRBD1 (6 bases). The CDR3 protein is CASSLAGTPNQETQYF. The CDR3, as DNA: TGTGCCAGCAGTTTGGCCGGGACACCCAACCAAGAGACCCAGTACTTC.